This is a list of T cell receptor beta chains from one sample in a study of T-cell reconstitution after alpha-beta-depleted transplantation in children. One entry per CDR3 protein, called by TCRdb with MiXCR from the PCR reads. The sample yields 700,000 to 950,000 distinct CDR3 sequences, about 15% seen once. The material was PBMCs, mostly from graft donor cells, obtained 360 days after TCRalphabeta/CD19-depleted stem cell transplant. These receptors were taken from a male patient aged 10-17 years who had a stem cell transplant for acute lymphoblastic leukemia, so the T cells may come from the graft donor. Each CDR3 is given with its conserved first and last residue.

V gene	J gene	CDR3 protein
TRBV5-1	TRBJ2-5	CASTLWGEETQYF
TRBV3-1	TRBJ2-1	CASSYRLANSPSEQFF
TRBV7-6	TRBJ2-5	CASSLLDPDRETQYF
TRBV11-3	TRBJ2-1	CASSSGSRGQFF
TRBV12-3/TRBV12-4	TRBJ2-7	CASSFPANEQYF
TRBV10-2	TRBJ2-1	CASSQSGRTYNEQFF
TRBV20-1	TRBJ1-5	CSAEGGLGNQPQHF
TRBV7-9	TRBJ2-3	CASRASGTDTQYF
TRBV28	TRBJ2-1	CASKVGRTNNEQFF
TRBV5-1	TRBJ2-5	CASSLDIAGARETQYF
TRBV29-1	TRBJ1-1	CSVVIQGRVNTEAFF
TRBV4-1	TRBJ2-5	CASSPRGRSLETQYF
TRBV5-1	TRBJ2-1	CASSLAGSDEQFF
TRBV11-1	TRBJ2-1	CASSLVRGLYNEQFF
TRBV11-2	TRBJ2-1	CASSSSGPLAGYNEQFF
TRBV12-3/TRBV12-4	TRBJ1-1	CASAIVGAGAEKAFF